The 9 T cell receptor beta chains in this list originate from one sample, sequenced in a study of blood T cell repertoires in COVID-19. Sequencing was performed with immunoSEQ multiplex PCR; in TCRdb, only in-frame clones are kept and a portion is missing. The data hold under 200,000 clones, with approximately 84% observed a single time. Sample: peripheral blood. The receptors here all came from a woman between 50 and 59 years old with COVID-19, enrolled during active disease.

J is TRBJ2-3 and V is TRBV20-1; 7 nucleotides align to TRBD1. Trimming cost V 5 bases and J 6 bases; bases outside gene matches: 2. The CDR3 spans 11 residues. The germline V gene encodes CDR1 DFQATT and CDR2 SNEGSKA (reference sequence). The CDR3 loop reads CSAPDRDTQYF. The CDR3, as DNA: TGCAGTGCTCCGGACAGGGATACGCAGTATTTT.

The chain employs TRBV4-1 and TRBJ2-1, with 7 bases matching TRBD1. Germline V gene lookup returns CDR1 MGHRA and CDR2 YSYEKL. The CDR3 covers 16 residues. With V trimmed by 5 bases and J by 3 bases, 10 bases remained unmatched. The CDR3 loop is CASSSRQGTNYNEQFF. The DNA of the CDR3 is TGCGCCAGCAGCAGCCGACAGGGCACCAACTACAATGAGCAGTTCTTC.

This chain connects TRBV30 to TRBJ1-3, with D hard to call. This CDR3 comprises 13 residues. Trimming removed 5 bases at V and 0 bases at J, with 8 bases between. Germline V gives CDR1 GTSNPN, CDR2 SVGIG (reference sequence). The CDR3 is CAWAGGSGNTIYF. CDR3 in DNA: TGTGCCTGGGCTGGAGGCTCTGGAAACACCATATATTTT. Looking up the rest from reference TRBV30 and TRBJ1-3 gives the full variable domain: SQTIHQWPATLVQPVGSPLSLECTVEGTSNPNLYWYRQAAGRGLQLLFYSVGIGQISSEVPQNLSASRPQDRQFILSSKKLLLSDSGFYLCAWAGGSGNTIYFGEGSWLTVV.

This clone has only one observation. This chain links TRBV7-9 with TRBJ1-4; unclear D gene. In germline, CDR1 is SEHNR, CDR2 FQNEAQ (reference sequence). The CDR3 runs to 15 residues. Between the trimmed V and J ends, which lost 2 bases and 6 bases, there was a span of 13 bases. The CDR3 sequence: CASSLSMAGDEKLFF. As DNA, the CDR3 is TGTGCCAGCAGCTTATCTATGGCCGGGGATGAAAAACTGTTTTTT.

The J gene is TRBJ1-5, the V gene TRBV6-5; 7 bases line up with TRBD1. V lost 6 bases to trimming and J lost 4 bases; unmatched junction nucleotides: 6. Germline V CDR1 and CDR2: MNHEY, SVGAGI. This CDR3 spans 14 amino acids. DNA for the CDR3: TGTGCCAGCAGGGGGGGACAGAAAAATCAGCCCCAGCATTTT. Amino acid sequence: CASRGGQKNQPQHF.

The chain couples TRBV14 to TRBJ2-7, with D possibly TRBD1 on 6 matching bases. CDR3 length: 13 amino acids. V was shortened by 5 bases and J by 4 bases, with 12 bases between the two germline ends. Germline V gene lookup returns CDR1 SGHDN and CDR2 FVKESK. CDR3 amino acids: CASSANRVYEQYF. The CDR3 DNA reads TGTGCCAGCAGCGCCAACAGGGTTTACGAGCAGTACTTC. The variable domain in full, with the rest retrieved from reference TRBV14 and TRBJ2-7, is EAGVTQFPSHSVIEKGQTVTLRCDPISGHDNLYWYRRVMGKEIKFLLHFVKESKQDESGMPNNRFLAERTGGTYSTLKVQPAELEDSGVYFCASSANRVYEQYFGPGTRLTVT.

V usage is TRBV19 and J usage is TRBJ1-1; 7 bases line up with TRBD1. The CDR3 sequence is 15 residues long. V lost 9 bases, J lost 0 bases, and 10 bases stayed unmatched. CDR1 is LNHDA, CDR2 SQIVND, per germline (reference sequence). The CDR3 DNA sequence: TGTGCCAGCCAGCCGACAGGGACCGTGAACACTGAAGCTTTCTTT. Its translation: CASQPTGTVNTEAFF.

V usage is TRBV4-2 and J usage is TRBJ2-5; 9 bases line up with TRBD2. CDR3 size: 16 residues. Germline V lookup: CDR1 LGHNA, CDR2 YNFKEQ. J was trimmed by 4 bases and V by 1 base; bases with no gene match: 7. CDR3 DNA: TGTGCCAGCAGCCAAGTGCTGACTAGCGGTACAGAGACCCAGTACTTC. It translates to CASSQVLTSGTETQYF.

This chain uses TRBV2 with TRBJ2-3, with 7 positions matching TRBD2. The trim removed 1 base at V and 2 bases at J, leaving 6 bases unmatched. CDR3 length equals 16 residues. Germline V CDR1 and CDR2: SNHLY, FYNNEI. The CDR3 sequence: CASSEEGLTLTDTQYF. The DNA of the CDR3 is TGTGCCAGCAGTGAAGAGGGACTAACCCTCACAGATACGCAGTATTTT.